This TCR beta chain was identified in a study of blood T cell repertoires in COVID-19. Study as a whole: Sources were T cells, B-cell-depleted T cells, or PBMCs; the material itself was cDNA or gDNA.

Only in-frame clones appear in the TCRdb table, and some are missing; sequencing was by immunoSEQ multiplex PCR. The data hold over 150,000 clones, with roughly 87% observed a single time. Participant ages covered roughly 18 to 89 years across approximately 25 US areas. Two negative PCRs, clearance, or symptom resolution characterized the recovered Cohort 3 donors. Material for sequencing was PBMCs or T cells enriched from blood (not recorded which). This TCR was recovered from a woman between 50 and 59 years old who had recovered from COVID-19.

CDR3 loop: CASSPGTEAEQYF. Here the CDR3 DNA reads TGTGCCAGCAGCCCTGGGACAGAGGCTGAGCAGTACTTC. This sequence joins TRBV11-3 and TRBJ2-7, with 7 bases aligning to TRBD1. Per the germline V gene, CDR1 is SGHNT and CDR2 is YENEEA. The CDR3 consists of 13 residues. V was clipped by 5 bases and J by 7 bases; unmatched bases: 8.